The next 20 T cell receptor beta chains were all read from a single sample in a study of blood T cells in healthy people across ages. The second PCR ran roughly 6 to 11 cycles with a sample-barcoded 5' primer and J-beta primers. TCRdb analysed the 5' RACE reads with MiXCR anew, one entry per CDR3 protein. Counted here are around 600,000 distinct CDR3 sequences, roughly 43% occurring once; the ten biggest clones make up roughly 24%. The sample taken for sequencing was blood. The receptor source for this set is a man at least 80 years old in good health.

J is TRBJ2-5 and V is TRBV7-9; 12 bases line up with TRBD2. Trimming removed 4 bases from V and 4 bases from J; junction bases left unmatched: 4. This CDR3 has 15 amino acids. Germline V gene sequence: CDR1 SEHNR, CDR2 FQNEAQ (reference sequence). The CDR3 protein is CASSSTSGSPETQYF. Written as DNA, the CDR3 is TGTGCCAGCAGCTCGACTAGCGGGAGCCCAGAGACCCAGTACTTC.

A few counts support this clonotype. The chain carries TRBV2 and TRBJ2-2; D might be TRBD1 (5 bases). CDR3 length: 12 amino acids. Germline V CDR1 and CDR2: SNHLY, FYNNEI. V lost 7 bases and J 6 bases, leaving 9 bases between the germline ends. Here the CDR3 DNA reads TGTGCCAGCACCCAGGGTCCCGGGGAGCTGTTTTTT. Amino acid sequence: CASTQGPGELFF.

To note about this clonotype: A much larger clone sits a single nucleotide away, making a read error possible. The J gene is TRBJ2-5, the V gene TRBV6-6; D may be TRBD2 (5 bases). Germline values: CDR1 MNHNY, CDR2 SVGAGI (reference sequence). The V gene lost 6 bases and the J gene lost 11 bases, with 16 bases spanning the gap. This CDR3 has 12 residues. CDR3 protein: CASSRDYNEQYF. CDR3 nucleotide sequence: TGTGCCAGCAGCCGCGACTACAATGAGCAGTACTTC.

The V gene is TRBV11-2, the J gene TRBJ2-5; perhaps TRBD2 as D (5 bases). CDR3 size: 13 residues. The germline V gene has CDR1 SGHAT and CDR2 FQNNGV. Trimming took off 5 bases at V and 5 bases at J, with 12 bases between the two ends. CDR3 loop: CASSPGLKETQYF. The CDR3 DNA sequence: TGTGCCAGCAGCCCCGGACTGAAGGAGACCCAGTACTTC.

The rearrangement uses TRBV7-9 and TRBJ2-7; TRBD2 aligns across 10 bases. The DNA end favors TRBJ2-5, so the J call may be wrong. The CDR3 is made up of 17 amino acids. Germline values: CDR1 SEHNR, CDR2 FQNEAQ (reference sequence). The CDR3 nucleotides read TGTGCCAGCAGCTTAGAGGAAGTAGCGGGAGGTCCAAAGACCCAGTACTTC. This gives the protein CASSLEEVAGGPKTQYF.

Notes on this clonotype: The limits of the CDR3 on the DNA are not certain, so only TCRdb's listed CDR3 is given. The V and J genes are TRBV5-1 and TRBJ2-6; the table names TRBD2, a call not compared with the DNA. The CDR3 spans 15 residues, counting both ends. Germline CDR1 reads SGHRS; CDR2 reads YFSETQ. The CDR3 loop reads CASSLESGRANVLTF.

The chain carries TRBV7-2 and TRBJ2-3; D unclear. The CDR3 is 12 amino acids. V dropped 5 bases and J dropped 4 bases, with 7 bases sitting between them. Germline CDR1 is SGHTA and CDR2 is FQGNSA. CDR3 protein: CASSPYADTQYF. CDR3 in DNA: TGTGCCAGCAGCCCCTATGCAGATACGCAGTATTTT.

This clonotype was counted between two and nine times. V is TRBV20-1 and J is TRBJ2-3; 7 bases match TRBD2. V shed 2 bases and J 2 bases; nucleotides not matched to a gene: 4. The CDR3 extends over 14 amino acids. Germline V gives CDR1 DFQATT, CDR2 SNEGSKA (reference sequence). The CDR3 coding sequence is TGCAGTGCTAGACGTCTAGCGGACACAGATACGCAGTATTTT. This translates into CSARRLADTDTQYF.

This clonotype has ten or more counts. CDR3 in DNA: TGCAGTGCTAGCTTGGATGAAAAACTGTTTTTT. Its protein product is CSASLDEKLFF. This chain connects TRBV20-1 to TRBJ1-4, with D hard to call. V was pared by 3 bases and J by 6 bases, with 5 bases between. The CDR3 length is 11 residues. CDR1 and CDR2 from the germline V gene are DFQATT and SNEGSKA (reference sequence).

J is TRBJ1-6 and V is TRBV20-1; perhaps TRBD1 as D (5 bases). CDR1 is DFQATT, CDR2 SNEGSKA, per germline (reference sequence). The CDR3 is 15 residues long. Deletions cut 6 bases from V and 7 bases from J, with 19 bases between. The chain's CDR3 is CSAGPRAGKNSPLHF. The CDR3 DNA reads TGCAGTGCCGGGCCGAGGGCAGGGAAGAATTCACCCCTCCACTTT.

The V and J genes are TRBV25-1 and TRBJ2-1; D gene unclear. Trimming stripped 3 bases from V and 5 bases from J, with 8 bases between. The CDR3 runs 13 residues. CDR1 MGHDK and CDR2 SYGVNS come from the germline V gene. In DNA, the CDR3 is TGTGCCAGCAGTGAGCCCGGAGACAATGAGCAGTTCTTC. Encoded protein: CASSEPGDNEQFF. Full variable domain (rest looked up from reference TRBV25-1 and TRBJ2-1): EADIYQTPRYLVIGTGKKITLECSQTMGHDKMYWYQQDPGMELHLIHYSYGVNSTEKGDLSSESTVSRIRTEHFPLTLESARPSHTSQYLCASSEPGDNEQFFGPGTRLTVL.

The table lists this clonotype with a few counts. This chain's CDR3 is CSAPRTGGYGYTF. The CDR3 nucleotides are TGCAGTGCCCCCCGGACAGGAGGGTATGGCTACACCTTC. The chain uses TRBV20-1 and TRBJ1-2; TRBD1 agrees at 7 bases. Germline V lookup: CDR1 DFQATT, CDR2 SNEGSKA (reference sequence). V lost 6 bases to trimming and J lost 5 bases; unmatched junction nucleotides: 9. The CDR3 covers 13 residues.

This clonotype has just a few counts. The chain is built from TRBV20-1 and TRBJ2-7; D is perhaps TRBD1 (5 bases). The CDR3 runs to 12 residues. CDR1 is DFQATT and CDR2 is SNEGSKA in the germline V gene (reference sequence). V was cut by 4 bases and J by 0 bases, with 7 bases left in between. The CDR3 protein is CSATQASYEQYF. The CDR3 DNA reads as TGCAGTGCTACACAGGCCTCCTACGAGCAGTACTTC.

In nucleotides, the CDR3 is TGTGCCAGCAGCCCCCAATCCCGGGGGGGGGGCGTCACAGATACGCAGTATTTT. This codes for CASSPQSRGGGVTDTQYF. This chain joins TRBV7-2 and TRBJ2-3, with 8 bases lining up with TRBD2. The V gene end was trimmed by 5 bases and the J gene end by 2 bases; junction bases not matched to a gene: 15. The CDR3 is 18 amino acids. Per the germline V gene, CDR1 is SGHTA and CDR2 is FQGNSA.

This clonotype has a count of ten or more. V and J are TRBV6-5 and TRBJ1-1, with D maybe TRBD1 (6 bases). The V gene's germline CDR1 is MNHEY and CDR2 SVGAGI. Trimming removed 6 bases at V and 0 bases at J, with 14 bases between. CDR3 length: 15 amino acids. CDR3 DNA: TGTGCCAGCAGGTTCCGGACAGCGATGAACACTGAAGCTTTCTTT. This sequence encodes CASRFRTAMNTEAFF.

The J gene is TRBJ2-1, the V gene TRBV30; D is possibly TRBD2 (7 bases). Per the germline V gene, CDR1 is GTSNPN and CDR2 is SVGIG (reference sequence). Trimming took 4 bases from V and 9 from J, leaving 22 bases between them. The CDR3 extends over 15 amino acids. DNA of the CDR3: TGTGCCTGGAATGCGTGGACTAGAATAGGGGGTGAGCAGTTCTTC. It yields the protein CAWNAWTRIGGEQFF.

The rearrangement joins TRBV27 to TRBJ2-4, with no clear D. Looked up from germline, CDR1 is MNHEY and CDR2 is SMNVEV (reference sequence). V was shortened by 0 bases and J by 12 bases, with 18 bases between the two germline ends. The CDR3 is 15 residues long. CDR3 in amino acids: CASSLSGIRGLSQYF. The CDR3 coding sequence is TGTGCCAGCAGTTTATCGGGAATTCGAGGCCTCTCTCAGTACTTC.

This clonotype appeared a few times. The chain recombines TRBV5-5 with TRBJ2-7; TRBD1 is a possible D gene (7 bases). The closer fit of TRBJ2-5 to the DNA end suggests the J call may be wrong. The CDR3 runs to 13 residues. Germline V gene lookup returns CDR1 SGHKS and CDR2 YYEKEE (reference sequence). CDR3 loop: CASSGGTEETQYF. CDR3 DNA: TGTGCCAGCAGCGGGGGGACAGAAGAGACCCAGTACTTC.

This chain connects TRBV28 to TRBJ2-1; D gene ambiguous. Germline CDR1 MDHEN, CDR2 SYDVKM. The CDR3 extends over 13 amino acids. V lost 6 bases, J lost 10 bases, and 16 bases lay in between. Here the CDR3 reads CASSPVLTREQFF. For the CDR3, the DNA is TGTGCCAGCAGCCCTGTCCTTACGAGAGAGCAGTTCTTC. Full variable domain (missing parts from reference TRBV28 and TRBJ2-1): DVKVTQSSRYLVKRTGEKVFLECVQDMDHENMFWYRQDPGLGLRLIYFSYDVKMKEKGDIPEGYSVSREKKERFSLILESASTNQTSMYLCASSPVLTREQFFGPGTRLTVL.

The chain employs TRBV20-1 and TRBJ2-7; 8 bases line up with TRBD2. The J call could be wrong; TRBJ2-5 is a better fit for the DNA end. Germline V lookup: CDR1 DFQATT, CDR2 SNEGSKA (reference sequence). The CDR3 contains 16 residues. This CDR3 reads CSARGLAGPEGETQYF. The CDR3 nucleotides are TGCAGTGCTAGAGGTCTAGCGGGCCCTGAGGGGGAGACCCAGTACTTC.